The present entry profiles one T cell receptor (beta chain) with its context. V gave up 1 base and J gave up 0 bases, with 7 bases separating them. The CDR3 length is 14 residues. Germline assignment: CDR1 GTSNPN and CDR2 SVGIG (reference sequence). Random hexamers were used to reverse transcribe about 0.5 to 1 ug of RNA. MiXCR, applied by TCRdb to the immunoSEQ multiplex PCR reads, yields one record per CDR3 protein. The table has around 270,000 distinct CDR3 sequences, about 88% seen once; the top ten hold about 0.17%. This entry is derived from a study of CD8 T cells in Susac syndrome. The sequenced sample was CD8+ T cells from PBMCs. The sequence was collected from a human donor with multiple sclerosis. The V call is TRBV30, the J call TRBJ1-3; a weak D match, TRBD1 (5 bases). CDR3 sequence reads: CAWSGGNSGNTIYF. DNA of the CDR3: TGTGCCTGGAGTGGGGGGAACTCTGGAAACACCATATATTTT.